The subject of this entry is one T cell receptor (beta chain). Its antigen remains unidentified. Sequencing relied on an Illumina HiSeq 2000. 5'RACE template switching, by which a universal primer site and unique molecular identifiers were added, was used to make TCR beta cDNA libraries. cDNA synthesis was primed from the TCR beta constant segment and was followed by two successive PCR amplification steps. In the original analysis: Reads were demultiplexed and grouped by UMI with MIGEC, and clonotypes were assembled and quantified with MiTCR. To remove erroneous sequences, TCR cDNA sequences were retained only when supported by two or more reads. The tcR package was used for downstream repertoire analysis, and clonotypes were matched between fractions using CDR3 nucleotide sequence together with V segment. VDJmatch was used to annotate antigen specificity against VDJdb, with one amino acid substitution allowed in CDR3. After TCRdb reprocessed the reads, each CDR3 protein sequence was kept as one row, without DNA. The V and J calls here are based on TCRdb, not the publication. The table of this sample itemizes roughly 390,000 distinct CDR3 sequences. Approximately 11% of the sample is taken by the ten largest.

Its CDR3 holds 19 amino acids, cysteine through phenylalanine. No DNA is listed. In the germline V gene, CDR1 corresponds to SGHRS and CDR2 to YFSETQ. The data belong to a study of T cells expressing NK-cell markers (TCRdb year 2020). Turning to the overall study: In sorted CD3+CD56+NKG2C+, CD3+CD56+NKG2C- and CD3+CD56-NKG2C+ T-cell subsets from 7 to 9 donors, TCR beta-chain repertoires were profiled. Of the eight sequenced donors, seven were found to be HCMV-seropositive and one was found to be HCMV-seronegative. Randomly selected healthy volunteers, three men and five women, were used as the eight sequenced donors. Illumina HiSeq 2000/2500, MiSeq or NextSeq was used to sequence libraries as 2 x 150 bp reads.

On the study overall, not on this receptor specifically: Whether the expanded NKG2C-expressing T cell clones were specific for HCMV antigens was left unclear. In six donors, the dominant CD3+CD56+NKG2C+ clonotypes ranked among the top 10 CD8+ clonotypes, making up roughly 1.0-7.0% of CD8+ T cells. Those dominant clonotypes were again the most abundant among CD3+CD56-NKG2C+ cells in several donors, at about 28.3-65%.

HCMV-specific IgG was detected in serum with a commercial ELISA kit to determine HCMV serostatus. Ficoll density gradient centrifugation was used to isolate peripheral blood mononuclear cells from blood. The V and J genes are TRBV5-1 and TRBJ2-2; TCRdb's D gene call, TRBD2, goes unchecked for lack of DNA. This receptor was taken from a woman aged 45-65 years in good health. Donor details come from another sample of the same person, matched by shared clones. Sequenced: blood T cells: a sorted CD56 or NKG2C T cell subset, CD4+ or CD8+ T cells, or bulk PBMC T cells (not recorded which). CDR3 loop: CASSFGLAPRPINTGELFF.